This is a list of T cell receptor beta chains from one sample in a study of blood T cell repertoires in COVID-19. Some clones are missing from TCRdb's copy, which holds only in-frame ones; the method was immunoSEQ multiplex PCR. The sample lists approximately 250,000 clones, about 87% seen once, with over 4% in the top ten. Sequencing input: PBMCs or T cells enriched from blood (not recorded which). The receptors come from a woman aged 25 to 39 with acute COVID-19. The CDR3 runs from the conserved cysteine through the conserved F or W. D genes are given only for firm matches. Only part of the rows carry a size: once, few, many, or a class if the clone is expanded.

>TRBD2|.|TRBJ2-1|TRBV20-1
CSASGGGGRYNEQFF
TGCAGTGCTAGTGGGGGGGGCGGGAGGTACAATGAGCAGTTCTTC
>.|.|TRBJ2-2|TRBV5-1
CASSLGRPAGELFF
TGCGCCAGCAGCTTGGGACGCCCAGCGGGGGAGCTGTTTTTT
>.|few|TRBJ1-5|TRBV7-2
CASSPSGGGLSNQPQHF
TGTGCCAGCAGCCCCTCGGGAGGGGGGCTGAGCAATCAGCCCCAGCATTTT
>TRBD1|few|TRBJ1-5|TRBV24-1
CATWTGDSNQPQHF
TGTGCCACTTGGACAGGAGATAGCAATCAGCCCCAGCATTTT
>.|.|TRBJ2-7|TRBV7-2
CASSLEGRVEQYF
TGTGCCAGCAGCTTAGAGGGGCGAGTCGAGCAGTACTTC
>TRBD1|.|TRBJ2-2|TRBV28
CASSPWDRGKSNTGELFF
TGTGCCAGCAGTCCGTGGGACAGGGGGAAATCGAACACCGGGGAGCTGTTTTTT
>.|.|TRBJ2-3|TRBV5-4
CASSWALSSTDTQYF
TGTGCCAGCAGCTGGGCCCTGTCGTCCACAGATACGCAGTATTTT
>TRBD1|.|TRBJ2-1|TRBV19
CASSWAGGDEQFF
TGTGCCAGTAGCTGGGCAGGGGGCGATGAGCAGTTCTTC
>.|.|TRBJ1-3|TRBV14
CASRRLGNTIYF
TGTGCCAGCAGACGACTTGGAAACACCATATATTTT
>TRBD2|.|TRBJ2-3|TRBV2
CASSEGLAGPDTQYF
TGTGCCAGCAGCGAGGGGTTAGCGGGTCCAGATACGCAGTATTTT
>TRBD2|.|TRBJ2-7|TRBV10-3
CAISEWGEGIDEQYF
TGTGCCATCAGTGAATGGGGGGAGGGCATCGACGAGCAGTACTTC
>.|.|TRBJ1-2|TRBV7-9
CASSPGSRTASFGYTF
TGTGCCAGCAGCCCCGGTTCCCGGACAGCGTCGTTCGGCTACACCTTC
>.|.|TRBJ1-2|TRBV2
CASSGSLTYGDGYTF
TGTGCCAGCAGTGGATCTTTGACCTACGGGGATGGCTACACCTTC
>TRBD1|.|TRBJ2-3|TRBV19
CASRDRGQTDTQYF
TGTGCCAGTAGGGACAGGGGGCAAACAGATACGCAGTATTTT
>TRBD1|.|TRBJ2-7|TRBV28
CASRTLGGRNEQYF
TGTGCCAGCAGGACCTTAGGGGGCCGAAACGAGCAGTACTTC
>TRBD1|.|TRBJ2-5|TRBV5-1
CASSGGTGRRETQYF
TGCGCCAGCAGCGGCGGGACAGGGCGTCGAGAGACCCAGTACTTC
>TRBD2|.|TRBJ2-7|TRBV14
CASSPTRLAGLYEQYF
TGTGCCAGCAGCCCCACTCGGCTAGCGGGTCTCTACGAGCAGTACTTC
>TRBD1|.|TRBJ2-2|TRBV5-5
CASSLDRGSGELFF
TGTGCCAGCAGCTTGGACAGGGGATCCGGGGAGCTGTTTTTT
>.|once|TRBJ1-5|TRBV24-1
CATSDEAQGMGNQPQHF
TGTGCCACCAGTGATGAAGCCCAGGGTATGGGCAATCAGCCCCAGCATTTT
>TRBD2|once|TRBJ2-1|TRBV18
CASSPLAGGSSYNEQFF
TGTGCCAGCTCACCTCTAGCGGGAGGAAGCTCCTACAATGAGCAGTTCTTC
>.|.|TRBJ1-1|TRBV18
CASSLLDRLNTEAFF
TGTGCCAGCTCACTACTGGACAGACTAAACACTGAAGCTTTCTTT
>.|once|TRBJ2-7|TRBV25-1
CASRNSTALSYEQYF
TGTGCCAGCAGAAACTCGACAGCCCTCTCCTACGAGCAGTACTTC
>.|.|TRBJ1-1|TRBV18
CASSPGPPETEAFF
TGTGCCAGCTCACCGGGGCCCCCGGAAACTGAAGCTTTCTTT
>TRBD2|.|TRBJ2-1|TRBV6-5
CASSYSRTSGNFEQFF
TGTGCCAGCAGTTACTCCCGGACTAGCGGGAATTTTGAGCAGTTCTTC
>.|once|TRBJ1-3|TRBV6-1
CASSEGGFSGNTIYF
TGTGCCAGCAGTGAAGGAGGGTTCTCTGGAAACACCATATATTTT
>.|.|TRBJ2-3|TRBV5-1
CASSLAMIGATDTQYF
TGCGCCAGCAGCTTGGCCATGATAGGGGCTACAGATACGCAGTATTTT
>.|.|TRBJ1-2|TRBV12-3/TRBV12-4
CASSSTGLGGYTF
TGTGCCAGCAGTTCAACAGGGTTAGGTGGCTACACCTTC
>TRBD1|.|TRBJ1-1|TRBV6-5
CASSPPDRVNTEAFF
TGTGCCAGCAGTCCGCCGGACAGGGTGAACACTGAAGCTTTCTTT
>TRBD2|.|TRBJ2-1|TRBV10-3
CATTGLAGEVQGNEQFF
TGTGCCACGACGGGACTAGCGGGAGAAGTTCAGGGCAATGAGCAGTTCTTC
>.|.|TRBJ2-1|TRBV5-1
CASSSNRAEQFF
TGCGCCAGCAGCTCAAACAGGGCTGAGCAGTTCTTC
>.|.|TRBJ2-3|TRBV28
CASSPIFLSGVLISTDTQYF
TGTGCCAGCAGTCCGATCTTTCTGTCGGGGGTACTGATTAGCACAGATACGCAGTATTTT
>.|.|TRBJ2-1|TRBV11-2
CASSGGVSYNEQFF
TGTGCCAGCAGCGGCGGAGTTTCCTACAATGAGCAGTTCTTC
>.|.|TRBJ2-1|TRBV6-5
CASSPEGTLYNEQFF
TGTGCCAGCAGCCCCGAGGGGACTCTTTACAATGAGCAGTTCTTC
>TRBD2|.|TRBJ2-1|TRBV10-3
CATGPASGSSYNEQFF
TGTGCCACCGGGCCCGCTAGCGGGAGTTCCTACAATGAGCAGTTCTTC
>.|.|TRBJ2-1|TRBV4-2
CASSQDAGDLYNEQFF
TGTGCCAGCAGCCAAGATGCGGGCGACCTCTACAATGAGCAGTTCTTC
>TRBD1|once|TRBJ1-2|TRBV5-4
CASSLAGQGWGYTF
TGTGCCAGCAGCTTGGCGGGACAGGGTTGGGGCTACACCTTC
>.|.|TRBJ2-3|TRBV10-3
CAISENGETTDTQYF
TGTGCCATCAGTGAGAACGGGGAAACGACAGATACGCAGTATTTT
>TRBD2|.|TRBJ2-3|TRBV4-2
CASSQGLAGGRDTQYF
TGTGCCAGCAGCCAGGGGCTAGCGGGAGGTAGAGATACGCAGTATTTT
>TRBD1|.|TRBJ2-7|TRBV10-2
CASSYGTGAYEQYF
TGCGCCAGCAGTTACGGGACAGGGGCTTACGAGCAGTACTTC
>.|.|TRBJ1-6|TRBV6-2/TRBV6-3
CASSYSAGYSYNSPLHF
TGTGCCAGCAGTTATTCGGCAGGATACTCCTATAATTCACCCCTCCACTTT
>.|.|TRBJ2-7|TRBV27
CASSAKGAEQYF
TGTGCCAGCAGTGCAAAAGGGGCCGAGCAGTACTTC